The T cell receptor (beta chain) described here comes from a study of response to subunit inactivated influenza vaccine. Study-level points and caveats: Each seasonal influenza vaccination recruits few new T cells, the authors suggested.

MiXCR, applied by TCRdb to the RT-PCR reads, yields one record per CDR3 protein. The data show about 310,000 distinct CDR3 sequences, with about 20% seen just once and around 10% held by the top ten. The CDR3 has 14 amino acids. With V trimmed by 5 bases and J by 1 base, 8 bases remained unmatched. Germline values: CDR1 SQVTM, CDR2 ANQGSEA. Details on this clonotype: Its antigen is not known.

The chain couples TRBV29-1 to TRBJ2-7; the match to TRBD1 covers 7 bases. The source material was PBMCs from blood, sampled approximately 20 months after vaccination. The TCR comes from a man aged 45 to 70 who received an inactivated influenza vaccine. CDR3 sequence (DNA): TGCAGCGTTTTCGCCCCGGGACAGTCCTACGAGCAGTACTTC. It encodes CSVFAPGQSYEQYF.